This T cell receptor beta chain was captured in a study of T cells in Graves' hyperthyroidism and ophthalmopathy (dated by TCRdb to the late 2010s). With regard to the full study: Peripheral blood was collected at initial diagnosis, before any treatment. The study also compared thyroid tissue and blood T-cell repertoires from several Graves' hyperthyroidism patients. An independent validation cohort of under 20 hyperthyroidism patients and about 16 patients who later progressed to ophthalmopathy tested prospective prediction of ophthalmopathy. The 95 to 100 discovery patients were randomly split 7:3 into training and test sets. Once sampling was done, hyperthyroidism patients were given methimazole at a starting dose of 30 mg daily, whereas ophthalmopathy patients were given high-dose intravenous methylprednisolone. The paper reports TCR Vbeta CDR3 sequencing of over 120 peripheral blood samples: around 45 ophthalmopathy, fewer than 85 hyperthyroidism and about 17 progressor patients. TCR V-J signatures able to tell the groups apart were searched for in a discovery cohort of 90 to 100 patients, of whom 40 to 45 had Graves' ophthalmopathy and around 57 had stable Graves' hyperthyroidism. Points the paper makes about the study in general: Most expanded thyroid clonotypes (frequency above 0.001) were also detected in blood, suggesting blood repertoires may reflect thyroid immune responses. Sample size was not statistically predetermined, and blinding of investigators to group allocation was not performed. In validation, progression to ophthalmopathy was predicted by the model with 70.59% sensitivity and 72% to 80% specificity, a median of roughly 6.4 months before onset. A model built on a 13 V-J signature distinguished ophthalmopathy from stable hyperthyroidism, reaching 87.88% sensitivity and 81.08% specificity in cross-validation and 80%/75% in testing.

Graves' hyperthyroidism was defined as stable when no progression to ophthalmopathy occurred over 18 months of follow-up. Hyperthyroidism patients were newly diagnosed, with disease duration under 2 months, and aged 18 to 65 years. Exclusion was applied to patients with uncontrolled infections, other autoimmune diseases, pregnancy or lactation. Diagnoses relied on clinical symptoms, serum thyroxine and TRAb, thyroid ultrasound and orbital computed tomography. PBMCs were separated from 10 ml of fresh peripheral blood using Ficoll-Paque density gradient centrifugation. Trizol reagent was used to extract total RNA, and RNA quality was then checked on an Agilent 2100 Bioanalyzer. This clonotype was seen a handful of times. Its recognized antigen is unknown. No base qualities exist here, and no much larger clone lies one base off it. V is cut by 8 bases and J by 3 bases, and the space between the germline ends is 20 bases. CDR1 and CDR2, looked up from the germline V gene, are MDHEN and SYDVKM. Counted from cysteine to phenylalanine, this CDR3 has 15 amino acids. Only CDR3 DNA is held: 45 bases, read in frame from base 1.

Amplification of TCR beta CDR3 regions was carried out from RNA transcripts. For the first round of RT-PCR on the TCR CDR3, the HTBI primer set was used together with the Qiagen OneStep RT-PCR kit. Libraries were constructed in a second round of multiplex PCR, after which size selection and purification were carried out. Paired-end sequencing of the libraries was performed with 100 bp reads on an Illumina HiSeq2000. Processing in the source paper ran as follows. SOAPnuke was used to process the raw data, with reads discarded if the reads contained adapters or uncalled bases, had a mean Phred below 15, or lacked an exact constant-primer or identifier match. High-quality paired reads were merged with COPE v1.2.5, and unique nucleotide sequences were defined as clonotypes. MiTCR v1.1 was used to align the clonotypes against IMGT TRBV, TRBD and TRBJ reference segments. The analysis was restricted to V-J combinations with a frequency above 0.0001, which together covered about 99% of the repertoires. The TCS score was defined as the ratio of F50 (clonal expansion) to E x V (chaos), calculated using BLOSUM62-based TCRdist between CDR3 peptides within each V-J. Welch's t-statistics and random forest reduced roughly 540 V-J features to about 13, which were used in a naive Bayes classifier (R e1071). Starting from the raw public reads, TCRdb applied fastp trimming at Q25, assembled clones with MiXCR and retained in-frame beta chains. Each CDR3 protein appears once, grouped with its most common genes and DNA. The V and J calls, along with clone size, are taken from TCRdb and not from the paper's own processing. For this sample there are approximately 510,000 distinct CDR3 sequences; around 21% appear just once. The ten top clones hold more than 25% of the sample.

The receptor chain draws on TRBV28 and TRBJ2-7; the D gene is perhaps TRBD2, from 5 matching bases. This receptor was taken from a man between 18 and 35 years old with Graves' hyperthyroidism. The sample consisted of blood. The DNA sequence is as follows: TGTGCCAGCCGACCGTCCGGGCGGGCCCTCTACGAGCAGTACTTC. It translates as CASRPSGRALYEQYF.